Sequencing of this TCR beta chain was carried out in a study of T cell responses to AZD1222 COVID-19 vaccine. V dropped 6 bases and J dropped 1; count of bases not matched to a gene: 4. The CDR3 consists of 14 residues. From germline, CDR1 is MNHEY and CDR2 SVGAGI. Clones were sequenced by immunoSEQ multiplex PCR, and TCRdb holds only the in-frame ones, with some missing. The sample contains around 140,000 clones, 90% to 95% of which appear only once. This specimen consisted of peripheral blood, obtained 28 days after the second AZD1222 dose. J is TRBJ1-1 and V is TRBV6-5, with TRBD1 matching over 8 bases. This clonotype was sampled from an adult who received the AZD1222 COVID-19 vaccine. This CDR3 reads CASRRGTGNTEAFF. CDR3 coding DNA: TGTGCCAGCAGAAGAGGGACAGGGAACACTGAAGCTTTCTTT.